This T cell receptor (beta chain) came from a study of OX40 agonist ivuxolimab in advanced cancers. As for the study in general: With a range of roughly 20 to 80, age averaged roughly 60 years, and more than 75% were male. The study, taken as a whole, reports: Low normalized T-cell clonal expansion was additionally recorded for some nonresponders. CD8+ T cells were the subset that, on average, had more expanded clones than CD4+.

V was shortened by 4 bases and J by 2 bases, with 17 bases between the two germline ends. CDR1 MGHRA and CDR2 YSYEKL come from the germline V gene. The CDR3 sequence is 17 residues long. Concerning this clone: What it binds is not known.

Produced via immunoSEQ multiplex PCR; TCRdb's table is partial and in-frame only. Here the sample spans about 72,000 clones, approximately 92% being singletons. Specimen: CD4+ or CD8+ T cells sorted from blood, collected in a trial of the OX40 agonist ivuxolimab. This chain connects TRBV4-1 to TRBJ2-2; tentative D call: TRBD1 (6 bases). This clonotype was sampled from an adult with an advanced solid tumor such as melanoma, head and neck, liver or kidney cancer. The DNA for the CDR3 is TGCGCCAGCAGCCCCGACTCAGGGGTCTATAACACCGGGGAGCTGTTTTTT. Residues: CASSPDSGVYNTGELFF.